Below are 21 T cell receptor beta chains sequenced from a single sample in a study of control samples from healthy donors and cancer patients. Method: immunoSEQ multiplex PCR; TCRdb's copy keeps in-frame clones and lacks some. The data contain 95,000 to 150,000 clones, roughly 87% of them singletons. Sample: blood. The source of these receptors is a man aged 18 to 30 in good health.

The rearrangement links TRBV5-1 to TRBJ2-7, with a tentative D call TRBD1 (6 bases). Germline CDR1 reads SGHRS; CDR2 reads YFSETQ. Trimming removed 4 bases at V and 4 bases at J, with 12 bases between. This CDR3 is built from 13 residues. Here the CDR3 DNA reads TGCGCCAGCAGCGGGACAATAGGATACGAGCAGTACTTC. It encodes CASSGTIGYEQYF.

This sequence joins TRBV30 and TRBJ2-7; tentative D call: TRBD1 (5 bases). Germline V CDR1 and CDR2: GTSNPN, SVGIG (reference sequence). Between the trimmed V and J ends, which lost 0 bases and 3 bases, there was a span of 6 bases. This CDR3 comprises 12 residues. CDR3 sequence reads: CAWSVRGYEQYF. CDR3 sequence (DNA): TGTGCCTGGAGTGTAAGGGGCTACGAGCAGTACTTC.

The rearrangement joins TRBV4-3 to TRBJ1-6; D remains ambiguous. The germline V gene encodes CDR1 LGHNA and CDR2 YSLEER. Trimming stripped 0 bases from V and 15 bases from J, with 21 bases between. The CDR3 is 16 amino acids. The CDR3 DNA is TGCGCCAGCAGCCAAGATCATACGCCCCCGGGTTGGGACCTCCACTTT. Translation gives CASSQDHTPPGWDLHF.

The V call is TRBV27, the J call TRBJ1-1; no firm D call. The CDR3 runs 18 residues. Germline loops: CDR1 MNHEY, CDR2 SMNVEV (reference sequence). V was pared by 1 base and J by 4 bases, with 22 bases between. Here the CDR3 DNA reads TGTGCCAGCAGTTTATATTCATTCCGAACCGACAAGCCCACTGAAGCTTTCTTT. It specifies CASSLYSFRTDKPTEAFF.

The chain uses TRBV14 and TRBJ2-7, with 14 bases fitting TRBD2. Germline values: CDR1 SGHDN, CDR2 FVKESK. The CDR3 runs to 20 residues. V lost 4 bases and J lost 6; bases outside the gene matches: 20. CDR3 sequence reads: CASSRGPPGLAGAHRAEQYF. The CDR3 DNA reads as TGTGCCAGCAGCCGAGGACCCCCGGGACTAGCGGGAGCCCACAGGGCCGAGCAGTACTTC.

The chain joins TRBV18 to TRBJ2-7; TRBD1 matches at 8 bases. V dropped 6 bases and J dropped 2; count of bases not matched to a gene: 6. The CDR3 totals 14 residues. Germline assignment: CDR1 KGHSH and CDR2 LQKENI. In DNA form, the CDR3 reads TGTGCCAGCTCGGCTCGGACAGGGACCTACGAGCAGTACTTC. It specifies CASSARTGTYEQYF.

The CDR3 loop is CASSDRRENTEAFF. The CDR3 DNA reads TGTGCCAGTAGTGACCGACGGGAGAACACTGAAGCTTTCTTT. The chain links TRBV19 to TRBJ1-1, with D unresolved. In germline, CDR1 is LNHDA, CDR2 SQIVND (reference sequence). This CDR3 is 14 amino acids long. Trimming shortened V by 5 bases and J by 1 base, and 11 bases separated the two germline ends.

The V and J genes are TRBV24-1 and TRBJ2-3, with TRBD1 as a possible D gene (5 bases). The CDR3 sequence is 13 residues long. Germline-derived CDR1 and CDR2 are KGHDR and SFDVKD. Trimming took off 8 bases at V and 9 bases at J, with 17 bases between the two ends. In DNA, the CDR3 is TGTGCCACCACAGGGTCTGAGGAGTTGACGCAGTATTTT. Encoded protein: CATTGSEELTQYF.

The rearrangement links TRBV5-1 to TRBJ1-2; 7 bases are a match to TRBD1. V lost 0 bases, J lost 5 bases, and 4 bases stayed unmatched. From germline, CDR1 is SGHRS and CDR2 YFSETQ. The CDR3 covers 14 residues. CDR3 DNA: TGCGCCAGCAGCTTGGGACAGGGAATTTATGGCTACACCTTC. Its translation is CASSLGQGIYGYTF.

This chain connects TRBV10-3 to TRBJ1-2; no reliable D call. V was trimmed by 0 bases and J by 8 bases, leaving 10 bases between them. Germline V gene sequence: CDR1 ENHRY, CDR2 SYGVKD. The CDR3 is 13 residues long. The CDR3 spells CAISESKGLGYTF. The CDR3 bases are TGTGCCATCAGTGAGTCGAAAGGGTTGGGCTACACCTTC.

The CDR3 DNA reads as TGTGCCAGCAGTTACCGGACAGGGCCTTATAGCAATCAGCCCCAGCATTTT. Translated: CASSYRTGPYSNQPQHF. The gene calls are TRBV6-2 or TRBV6-3 and TRBJ1-5; the match to TRBD1 covers 8 bases. The CDR3 runs to 17 residues. The J segment lost 0 bases and the V segment lost 2 bases, leaving 6 bases of the junction unmatched. CDR1 is MNHEY and CDR2 is SVGEGT in the germline V gene.

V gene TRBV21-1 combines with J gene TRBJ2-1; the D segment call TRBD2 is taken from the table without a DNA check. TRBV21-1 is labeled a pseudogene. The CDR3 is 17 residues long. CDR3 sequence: CASSKGTSGFSYNEQFF. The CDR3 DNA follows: TGTGCCAGCAGCAAAGGGACTAGCGGATTCTCCTACAATGAGCAGTTCTTC.

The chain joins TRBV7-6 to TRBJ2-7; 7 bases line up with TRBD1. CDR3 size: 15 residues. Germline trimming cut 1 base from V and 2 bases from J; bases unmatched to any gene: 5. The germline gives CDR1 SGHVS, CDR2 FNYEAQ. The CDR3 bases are TGTGCCAGCAGCTTAGAGTTGACAGGGACCTACGAGCAGTACTTC. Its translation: CASSLELTGTYEQYF.

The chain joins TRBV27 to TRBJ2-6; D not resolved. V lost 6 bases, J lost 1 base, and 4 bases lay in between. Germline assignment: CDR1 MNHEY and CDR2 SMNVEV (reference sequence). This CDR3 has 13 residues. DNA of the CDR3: TGTGCCAGCAGGGGTTCTGGGGCCAACGTCCTGACTTTC. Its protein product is CASRGSGANVLTF.

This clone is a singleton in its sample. The CDR3 loop is CASSLQGAGSPLHF. The CDR3 DNA is TGCGCCAGCAGCTTACAGGGGGCCGGGTCACCCCTCCACTTT. The chain carries TRBV5-1 and TRBJ1-6; TRBD1 matches 9 bases. With V trimmed by 2 bases and J by 10 bases, 4 bases remained unmatched. Germline V gives CDR1 SGHRS, CDR2 YFSETQ. The length of the CDR3 is 14 residues. Variable domain in full (rest from reference TRBV5-1 and TRBJ1-6): KAGVTQTPRYLIKTRGQQVTLSCSPISGHRSVSWYQQTPGQGLQFLFEYFSETQRNKGNFPGRFSGRQFSNSRSEMNVSTLELGDSALYLCASSLQGAGSPLHFGNGTRLTVT.

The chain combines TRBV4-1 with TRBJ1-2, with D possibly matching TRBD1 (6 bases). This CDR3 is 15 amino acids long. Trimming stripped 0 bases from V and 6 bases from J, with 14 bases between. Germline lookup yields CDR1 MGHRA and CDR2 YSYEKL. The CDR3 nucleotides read TGCGCCAGCAGCCAAGAGGACAGCGGATATGATGGCTACACCTTC. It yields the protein CASSQEDSGYDGYTF.

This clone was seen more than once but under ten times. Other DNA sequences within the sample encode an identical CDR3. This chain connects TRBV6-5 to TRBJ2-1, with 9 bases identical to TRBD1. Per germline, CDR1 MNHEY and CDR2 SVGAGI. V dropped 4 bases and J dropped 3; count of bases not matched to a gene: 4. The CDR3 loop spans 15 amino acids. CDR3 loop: CASSSGQGNYNEQFF. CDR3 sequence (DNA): TGTGCCAGCAGTTCAGGACAGGGGAACTACAATGAGCAGTTCTTC.

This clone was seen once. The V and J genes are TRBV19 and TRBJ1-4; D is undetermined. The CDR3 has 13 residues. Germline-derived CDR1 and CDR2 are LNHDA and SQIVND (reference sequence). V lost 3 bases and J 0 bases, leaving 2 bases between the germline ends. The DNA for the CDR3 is TGTGCCAGTAGTATCGCAACTAATGAAAAACTGTTTTTT. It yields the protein CASSIATNEKLFF.

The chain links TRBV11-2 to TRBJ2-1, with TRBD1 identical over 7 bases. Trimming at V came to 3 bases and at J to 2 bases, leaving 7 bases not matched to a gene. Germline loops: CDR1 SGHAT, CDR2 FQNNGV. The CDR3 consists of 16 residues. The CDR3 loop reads CASSLLKGAAYNEQFF. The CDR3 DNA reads TGTGCCAGCAGCTTGTTGAAGGGGGCGGCCTACAATGAGCAGTTCTTC.

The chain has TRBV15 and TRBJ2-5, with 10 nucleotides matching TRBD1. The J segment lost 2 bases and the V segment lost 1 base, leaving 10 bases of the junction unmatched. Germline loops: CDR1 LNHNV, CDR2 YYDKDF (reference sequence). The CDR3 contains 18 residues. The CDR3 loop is CATSRVRGQGLQQETQYF. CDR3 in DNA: TGTGCCACCAGCAGAGTTAGGGGACAGGGGTTGCAGCAAGAGACCCAGTACTTC.

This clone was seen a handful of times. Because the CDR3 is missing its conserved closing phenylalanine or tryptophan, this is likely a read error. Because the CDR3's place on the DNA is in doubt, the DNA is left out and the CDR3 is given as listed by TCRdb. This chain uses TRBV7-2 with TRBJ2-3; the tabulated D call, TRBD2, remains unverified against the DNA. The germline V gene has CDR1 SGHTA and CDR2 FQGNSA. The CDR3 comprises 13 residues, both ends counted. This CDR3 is CASSLVAGGLLSL.